A single sample gave rise to the 9 T cell receptor beta chains below, sequenced in a study of blood T cell repertoires in COVID-19. Measured with immunoSEQ multiplex PCR; TCRdb has only the in-frame clones, and not every one. This table holds around 370,000 clones, about 93% found once. The sequenced sample consisted of peripheral blood. These receptors were taken from a young woman who had recovered from COVID-19.

The gene calls are TRBV9 and TRBJ1-1, with TRBD1 identical over 9 bases. The CDR3 has 16 amino acids. In germline, CDR1 is SGDLS, CDR2 YYNGEE. Unmatched junction bases numbered 6, after V lost 3 bases and J lost 0 bases. The CDR3 spells CASSAEGTGLNTEAFF. The CDR3 DNA sequence: TGTGCCAGCAGCGCCGAGGGGACAGGGTTGAACACTGAAGCTTTCTTT.

V is TRBV6-5 and J is TRBJ2-7; possible D gene TRBD1, 6 bases. Germline loops: CDR1 MNHEY, CDR2 SVGAGI. The V end lost 2 bases, the J end lost 2 bases, and 10 bases lay between the germline ends. The CDR3 totals 14 residues. CDR3 sequence: CASSYGDKTYEQYV. The CDR3 nucleotides read TGTGCCAGCAGTTACGGGGACAAGACCTACGAGCAGTACGTC.

The genes are TRBV7-2 and TRBJ2-5; D is uncertain. Trimming left V 4 bases short and J 2 bases short, with 8 bases between. Germline V gene data show CDR1 as SGHTA and CDR2 as FQGNSA. This CDR3 comprises 13 residues. CDR3 protein: CASSSRPQETQYF. The CDR3 DNA is TGTGCCAGCAGCTCGCGCCCGCAAGAGACCCAGTACTTC.

The chain employs TRBV30 and TRBJ1-1; 7 bases agree with TRBD1. V dropped 4 bases and J dropped 10; count of bases not matched to a gene: 15. CDR1 and CDR2 from the germline V gene are GTSNPN and SVGIG (reference sequence). CDR3 length: 14 amino acids. This chain's CDR3 is CAWTSSRQGDGAFF. CDR3 DNA sequence: TGTGCCTGGACCTCTTCTCGACAGGGTGATGGAGCTTTCTTT. Full variable domain (remainder filled in from reference TRBV30 and TRBJ1-1): SQTIHQWPATLVQPVGSPLSLECTVEGTSNPNLYWYRQAAGRGLQLLFYSVGIGQISSEVPQNLSASRPQDRQFILSSKKLLLSDSGFYLCAWTSSRQGDGAFFGQGTRLTVV.

The chain employs TRBV30 and TRBJ1-5; D ambiguous. Deletions cut 1 base from V and 3 bases from J, with 10 bases between. Germline lookup yields CDR1 GTSNPN and CDR2 SVGIG (reference sequence). CDR3 length: 14 amino acids. Here the CDR3 DNA reads TGTGCCTGGAGTGGAGGAGCCTACAATCAGCCCCAGCATTTT. This encodes CAWSGGAYNQPQHF. The full variable domain, completed using reference TRBV30 and TRBJ1-5, is SQTIHQWPATLVQPVGSPLSLECTVEGTSNPNLYWYRQAAGRGLQLLFYSVGIGQISSEVPQNLSASRPQDRQFILSSKKLLLSDSGFYLCAWSGGAYNQPQHFGDGTRLSIL.

V is TRBV24-1 and J is TRBJ2-3, with TRBD2 matching 10 bases. Trimming at V came to 4 bases and at J to 4 bases, leaving 10 bases not matched to a gene. CDR1 is KGHDR and CDR2 is SFDVKD in the germline V gene. This CDR3 is 17 amino acids long. The CDR3 bases are TGTGCCACCAGTGAGGCCGTTAGCGGGAGGTTCGCAGATACGCAGTATTTT. Translated: CATSEAVSGRFADTQYF.

J is TRBJ2-5 and V is TRBV6-5; tentative D call: TRBD2 (5 bases). The CDR3 covers 16 residues. The ends were cut back, 3 bases at V and 3 bases at J, with 17 bases in the middle. Germline-derived CDR1 and CDR2 are MNHEY and SVGAGI. DNA for the CDR3: TGTGCCAGCAGTTATCCGAATACACGAGGGAAAGAGACCCAGTACTTC. Protein: CASSYPNTRGKETQYF.

The rearrangement joins TRBV5-6 to TRBJ1-2; 7 bases map to TRBD1. Germline CDR1 reads SGHDT; CDR2 reads YYEEEE. Trimming removed 2 bases from V and 4 bases from J; junction bases left unmatched: 8. The length of the CDR3 is 15 residues. CDR3 sequence: CASSFRQGGFYGYTF. The CDR3 nucleotides read TGTGCCAGCAGCTTTAGACAGGGAGGATTCTATGGCTACACCTTC.

V and J are TRBV27 and TRBJ1-5; 7 bases agree with TRBD1. The CDR3 spans 16 residues. Germline V CDR1 and CDR2: MNHEY, SMNVEV (reference sequence). Trimming took 5 bases from V and 2 from J; bases not matched to a gene: 9. Here the CDR3 reads CASSPPRDRGNQPQHF. The CDR3 nucleotides read TGTGCCAGCAGTCCCCCACGAGACAGGGGCAATCAGCCCCAGCATTTT.